This T cell receptor beta chain was captured by sequencing in a study of beta chain features in type 1 diabetes (dated by TCRdb to 2017 to 2018). About the study as a whole: No differences in mean age, gender distribution, total cell number or subset yield were found between patients and healthy donors. In the study, TCRB repertoires of sorted circulating CD4+ T cell subsets from recently diagnosed type 1 diabetes patients were compared with those of matched healthy donors. Regulatory and stem cell-like memory subsets were obtained from only 8 patients and about 8 healthy donors, while naive and central memory subsets were obtained from all 30 or so donors. A total of roughly 100,000,000 sorted cells were examined across all samples, and the number of cells per subset was strongly correlated with RNA yield. Broad study findings and their caveats: Naive, central memory and regulatory TCRB repertoires appeared to be more similar among patients than among healthy donors. A moderate but significant shortening of TCRB CDR3 length was observed in type 1 diabetes patients in all four CD4+ subsets. Sequencing cDNA rather than genomic DNA could over-represent highly expressing activated cells, although activation and CD3 levels did not differ between groups. PCR might favor shorter templates, but patient and control samples were amplified and corrected together, so any skew would affect both groups equally. Fewer insertions and more nucleotide deletions at VDJ recombination sites were observed in patients with type 1 diabetes, implying thymic rearrangement abnormalities. Because the HLA sub-analyses included only small numbers of individuals, any influence of HLA type on TCRB rearrangement was left unresolved.

From each donor, a single peripheral blood sample of about 116 mL on average was drawn into heparinised tubes. Using a panel that included CD45RO, CCR7, CD25, CD127, CD95 and CD27, naive, central memory, regulatory and stem cell-like memory CD4+ T cells were sorted on a BD FACSAria II. Every sorted population had a purity above 98%. PBMCs were isolated immediately by Lymphoprep density gradient centrifugation and stained directly without culture. So that batch effects would be minimized, each experiment stained and sorted samples in pairs, pairing one healthy donor with one patient. The germline V gene (reference sequence) specifies GTSNPN as CDR1 and SVGIG as CDR2. There are 13 amino acids in the CDR3, from cysteine to phenylalanine inclusive. Of the read, only the CDR3 DNA is kept; its 39 bases are in frame from base 1. Trimming leaves V shorter by 7 bases and J shorter by 3 bases, with the junction holding 6 bases beyond the gene matches.

The entire isolated RNA was reverse transcribed using the High Capacity cDNA Reverse Transcription Kit, and thus expressed TCRB transcripts were sequenced. Deep immunoSEQ sequencing was performed on naive, central memory and regulatory T cell samples, with an average of around 3.5 million total reads per sample. Sorted cells were lysed in RLT buffer, and RNA was extracted using DNase-treated RNeasy Micro or Mini kits according to cell number. To prevent cross-contamination, each cell subset was processed individually, whereas patient and healthy donor samples were processed jointly. The immunoSEQ multiplex PCR was used to amplify TCRB sequences from cDNA, yielding 87-bp fragments that span the CDR3 region. Amplicons were sequenced on the Illumina HiSeq platform. The authors processed their data as follows. Synthetic template baselines were used to correct PCR bias computationally, reads within Hamming distance 2 were collapsed, and singletons that could not be merged were discarded. Reads were aligned against IMGT to assign V, D and J genes, CDR3 length and insertions or deletions at six rearrangement sites. Within each subset, clonotype counts were normalized to sorted cell number, after which true diversity and Gini coefficients were computed with the tcR R package. The overlap coefficient, calculated on TCRB nucleotide sequences, was used to measure repertoire sharing. Out-of-frame TCRB sequences from naive cells were analyzed as a proxy for the pre-selection repertoire. The table was pulled from immuneACCESS by TCRdb, which kept in-frame rearrangements only. Such tables lose some clones; where checked, under half of the loss comes from unresolved V genes, and the rest has no known cause. The V and J calls and clone size come from that table; D and trimming were worked out from the DNA. In all, the sample holds 300,000 to 450,000 clones, and 10% to 15% of those were seen once. The ten largest make up approximately 0.015% of the sample.

As regards this clone: The clone's antigen remains unknown. Qualities for individual bases were not recorded, and no much larger clone is one base off.

The material sequenced was naive CD4+ T cells from blood. Read against the paper, the sample's cell subset or site label means: true naive CD4+ T cells. The source of this sequence is a man younger than 35 in good health. The chain couples TRBV30 to TRBJ1-1; 9 bases in the middle match TRBD1. The CDR3 protein is CAFHRGHHTEAFF. The DNA is TGTGCCTTCCACAGGGGGCATCACACTGAAGCTTTCTTT.